This T cell receptor (beta chain) was obtained from a study of blood T cell repertoires in COVID-19. Study-wide background: Spain, Italy and the United States supplied samples that represented acute and convalescent COVID-19. T cells, B-cell-depleted T cells, or PBMCs provided the cDNA or gDNA that served as material.

Original analysis: Reference gene primer amplification in the assay estimated nucleated cell counts. Libraries were prepared by immunoSEQ multiplex PCR; TCRdb keeps only in-frame clonotypes and omits some of them. D and trimming come from the DNA, and the V and J calls and clone size come from that table. The repertoire holds about 420,000 clones, with 85% to 90% as singletons. Germline lookup yields CDR1 SQVTM and CDR2 ANQGSEA. The CDR3 length is 12 residues. V lost 2 bases, J lost 4 bases, and 8 bases lay in between. Source material: peripheral blood. The origin of this receptor is a man aged 18 to 35 with COVID-19, enrolled during active disease. The rearrangement links TRBV29-1 to TRBJ2-5; possibly TRBD1 for D (5 bases). The CDR3 here is CSVERQGETQYF. The CDR3 nucleotides are TGCAGCGTTGAACGTCAGGGAGAGACCCAGTACTTC.